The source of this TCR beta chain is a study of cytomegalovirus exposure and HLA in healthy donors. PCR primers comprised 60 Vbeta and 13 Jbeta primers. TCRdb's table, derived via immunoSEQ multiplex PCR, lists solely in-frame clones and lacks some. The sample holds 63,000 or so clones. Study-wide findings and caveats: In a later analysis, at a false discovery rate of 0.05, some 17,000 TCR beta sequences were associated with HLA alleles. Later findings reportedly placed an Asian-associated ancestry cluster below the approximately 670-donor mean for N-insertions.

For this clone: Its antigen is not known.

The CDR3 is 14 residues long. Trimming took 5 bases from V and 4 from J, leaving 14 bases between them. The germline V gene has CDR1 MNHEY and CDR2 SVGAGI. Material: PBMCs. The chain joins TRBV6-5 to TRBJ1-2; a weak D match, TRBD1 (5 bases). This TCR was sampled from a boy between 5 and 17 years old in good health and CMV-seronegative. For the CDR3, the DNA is TGTGCCAGCAGTGGGGGGTTGGGTTCCTATGGCTACACCTTC. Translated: CASSGGLGSYGYTF.